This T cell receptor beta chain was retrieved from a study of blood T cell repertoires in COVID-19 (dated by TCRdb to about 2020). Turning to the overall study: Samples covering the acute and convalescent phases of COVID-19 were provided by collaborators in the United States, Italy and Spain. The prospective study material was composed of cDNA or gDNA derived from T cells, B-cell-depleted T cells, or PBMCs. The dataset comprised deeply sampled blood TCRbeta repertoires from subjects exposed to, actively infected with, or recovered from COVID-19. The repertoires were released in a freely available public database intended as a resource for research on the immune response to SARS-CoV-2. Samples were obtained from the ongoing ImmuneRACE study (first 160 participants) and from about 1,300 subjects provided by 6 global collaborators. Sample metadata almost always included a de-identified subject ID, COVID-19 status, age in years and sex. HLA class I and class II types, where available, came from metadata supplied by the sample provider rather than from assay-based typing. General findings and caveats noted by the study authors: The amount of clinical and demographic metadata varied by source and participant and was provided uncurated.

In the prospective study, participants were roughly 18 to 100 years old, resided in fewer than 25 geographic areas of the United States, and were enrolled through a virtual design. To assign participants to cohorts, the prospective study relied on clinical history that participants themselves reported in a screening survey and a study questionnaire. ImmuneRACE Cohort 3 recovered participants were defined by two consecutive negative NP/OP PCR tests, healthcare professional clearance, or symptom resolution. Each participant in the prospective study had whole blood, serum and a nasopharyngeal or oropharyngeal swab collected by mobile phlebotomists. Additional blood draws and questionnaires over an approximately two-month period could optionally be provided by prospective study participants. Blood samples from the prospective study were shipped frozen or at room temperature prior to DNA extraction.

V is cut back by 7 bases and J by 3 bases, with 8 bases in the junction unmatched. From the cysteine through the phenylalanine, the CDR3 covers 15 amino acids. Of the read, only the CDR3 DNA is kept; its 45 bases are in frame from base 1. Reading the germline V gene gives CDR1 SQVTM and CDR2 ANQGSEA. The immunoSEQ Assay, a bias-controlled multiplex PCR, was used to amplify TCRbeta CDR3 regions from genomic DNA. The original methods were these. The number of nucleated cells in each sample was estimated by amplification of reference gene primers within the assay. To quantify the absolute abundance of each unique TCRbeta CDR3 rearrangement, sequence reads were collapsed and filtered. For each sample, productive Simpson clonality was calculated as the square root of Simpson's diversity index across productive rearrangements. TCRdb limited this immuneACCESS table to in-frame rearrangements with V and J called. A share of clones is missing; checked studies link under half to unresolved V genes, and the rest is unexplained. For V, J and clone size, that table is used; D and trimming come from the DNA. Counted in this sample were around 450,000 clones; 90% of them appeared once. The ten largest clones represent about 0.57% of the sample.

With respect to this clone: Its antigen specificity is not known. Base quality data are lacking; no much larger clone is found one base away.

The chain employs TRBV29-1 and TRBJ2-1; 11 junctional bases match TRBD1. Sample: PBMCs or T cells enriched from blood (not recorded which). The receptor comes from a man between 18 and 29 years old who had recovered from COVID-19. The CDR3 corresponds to CSARGTGGFYNEQFF. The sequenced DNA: TGCAGCGCGCGGGGGACAGGGGGTTTCTACAATGAGCAGTTCTTC.